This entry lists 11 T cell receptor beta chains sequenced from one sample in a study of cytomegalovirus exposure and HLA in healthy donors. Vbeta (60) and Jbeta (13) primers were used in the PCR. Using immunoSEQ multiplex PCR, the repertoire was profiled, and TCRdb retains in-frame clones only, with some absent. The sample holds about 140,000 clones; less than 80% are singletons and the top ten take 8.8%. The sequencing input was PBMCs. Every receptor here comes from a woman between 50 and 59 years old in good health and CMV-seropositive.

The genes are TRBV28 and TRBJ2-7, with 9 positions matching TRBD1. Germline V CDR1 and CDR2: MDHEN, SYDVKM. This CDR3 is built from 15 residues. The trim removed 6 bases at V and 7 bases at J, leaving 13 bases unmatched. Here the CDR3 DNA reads TGTGCCAGCAGACAAAGACAGGGGGGGGTCGGGGAGCAGTACTTC. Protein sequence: CASRQRQGGVGEQYF.

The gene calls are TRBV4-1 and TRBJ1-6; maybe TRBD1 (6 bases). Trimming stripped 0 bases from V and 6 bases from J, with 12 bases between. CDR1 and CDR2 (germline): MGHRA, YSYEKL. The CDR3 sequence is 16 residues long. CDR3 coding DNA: TGCGCCAGCAGCCAAGATGGCAGGGGCGGTAATTCACCCCTCCACTTT. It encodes CASSQDGRGGNSPLHF.

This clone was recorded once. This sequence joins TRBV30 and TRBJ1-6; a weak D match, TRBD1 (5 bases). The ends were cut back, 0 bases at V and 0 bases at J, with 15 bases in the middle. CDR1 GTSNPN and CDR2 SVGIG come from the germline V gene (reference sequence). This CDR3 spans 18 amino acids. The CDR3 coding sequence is TGTGCCTGGAGTGTATCGTCCACCAGGGCCTCCTATAATTCACCCCTCCACTTT. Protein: CAWSVSSTRASYNSPLHF.

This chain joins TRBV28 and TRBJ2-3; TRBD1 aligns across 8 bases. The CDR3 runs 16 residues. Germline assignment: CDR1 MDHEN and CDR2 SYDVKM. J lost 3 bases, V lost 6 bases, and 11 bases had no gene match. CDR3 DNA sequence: TGTGCCAGCAGCCGACCCCCAGGGGGCTATACAGATACGCAGTATTTT. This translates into CASSRPPGGYTDTQYF.

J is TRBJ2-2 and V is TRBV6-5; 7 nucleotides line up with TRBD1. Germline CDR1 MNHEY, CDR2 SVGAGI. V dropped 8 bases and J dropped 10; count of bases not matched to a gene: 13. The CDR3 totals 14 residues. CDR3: CASALVQGFKELFF. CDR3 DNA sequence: TGTGCCAGCGCACTTGTACAGGGGTTTAAGGAGCTGTTTTTT.

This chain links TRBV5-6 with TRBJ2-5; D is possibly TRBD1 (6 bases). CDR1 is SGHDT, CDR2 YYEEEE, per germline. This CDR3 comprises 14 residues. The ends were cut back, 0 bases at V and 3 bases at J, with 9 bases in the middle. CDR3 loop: CASSLVAGEETQYF. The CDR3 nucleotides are TGTGCCAGCAGCTTGGTGGCAGGGGAAGAGACCCAGTACTTC.

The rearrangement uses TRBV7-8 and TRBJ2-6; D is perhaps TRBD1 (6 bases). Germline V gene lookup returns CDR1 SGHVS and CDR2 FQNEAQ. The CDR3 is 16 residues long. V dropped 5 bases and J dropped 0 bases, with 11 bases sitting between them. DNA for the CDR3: TGTGCCAGCAGCCAGACAGGACTCTCTGGGGCCAACGTCCTGACTTTC. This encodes CASSQTGLSGANVLTF.

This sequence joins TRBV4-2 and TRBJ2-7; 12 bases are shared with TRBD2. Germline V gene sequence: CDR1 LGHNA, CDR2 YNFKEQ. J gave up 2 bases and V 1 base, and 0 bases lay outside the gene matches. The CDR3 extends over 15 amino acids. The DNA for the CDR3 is TGTGCCAGCAGCCAAGGGACTAGCGGGGCCTACGAGCAGTACTTC. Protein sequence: CASSQGTSGAYEQYF.

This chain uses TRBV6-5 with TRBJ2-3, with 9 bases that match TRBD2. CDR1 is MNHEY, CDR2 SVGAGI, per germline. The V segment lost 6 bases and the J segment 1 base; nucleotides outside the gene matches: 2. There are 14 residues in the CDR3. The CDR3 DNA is TGTGCCAGCAGCAAGCGGGGGGGCACAGATACGCAGTATTTT. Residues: CASSKRGGTDTQYF.

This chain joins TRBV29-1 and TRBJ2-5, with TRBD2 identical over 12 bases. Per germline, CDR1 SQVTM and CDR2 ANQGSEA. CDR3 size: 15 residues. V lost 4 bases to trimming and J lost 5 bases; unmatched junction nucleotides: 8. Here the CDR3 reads CSVGLAGEGAETQYF. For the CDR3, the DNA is TGCAGCGTTGGACTAGCGGGGGAAGGGGCTGAGACCCAGTACTTC. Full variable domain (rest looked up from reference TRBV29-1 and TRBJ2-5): SAVISQKPSRDICQRGTSLTIQCQVDSQVTMMFWYRQQPGQSLTLIATANQGSEATYESGFVIDKFPISRPNLTFSTLTVSNMSPEDSSIYLCSVGLAGEGAETQYFGPGTRLLVL.

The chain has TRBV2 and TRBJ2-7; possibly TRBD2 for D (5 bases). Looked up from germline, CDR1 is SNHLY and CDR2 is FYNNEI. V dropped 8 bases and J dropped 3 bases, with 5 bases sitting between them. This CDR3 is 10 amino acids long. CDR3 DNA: TGTGCCAGCGGACTCTACGAGCAGTACTTC. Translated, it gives CASGLYEQYF.